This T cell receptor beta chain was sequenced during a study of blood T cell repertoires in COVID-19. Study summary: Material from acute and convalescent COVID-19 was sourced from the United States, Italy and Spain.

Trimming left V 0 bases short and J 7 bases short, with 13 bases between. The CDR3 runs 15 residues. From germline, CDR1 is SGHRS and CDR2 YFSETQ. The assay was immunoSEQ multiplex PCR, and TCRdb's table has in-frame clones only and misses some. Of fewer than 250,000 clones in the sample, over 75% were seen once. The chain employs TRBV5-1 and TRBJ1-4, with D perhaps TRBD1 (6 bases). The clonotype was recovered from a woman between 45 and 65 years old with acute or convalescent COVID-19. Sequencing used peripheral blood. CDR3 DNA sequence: TGCGCCAGCAGCTTGGCGGGGGGCAAGGTTGAAAAACTGTTTTTT. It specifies CASSLAGGKVEKLFF. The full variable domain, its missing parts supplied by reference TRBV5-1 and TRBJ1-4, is KAGVTQTPRYLIKTRGQQVTLSCSPISGHRSVSWYQQTPGQGLQFLFEYFSETQRNKGNFPGRFSGRQFSNSRSEMNVSTLELGDSALYLCASSLAGGKVEKLFFGSGTQLSVL.